A selection of T cell receptor beta chains follows, all from one sample in a study of shared T cell receptors in the human thymus. TCRdb's table, derived via immunoSEQ multiplex PCR, lists solely in-frame clones and lacks some. The sample shows 550,000 to 800,000 clones, 70% to 90% of them seen only once. Another study also made use of these data, one on human thymus T cells.

Sequencing was done on a sample of thymocytes. The receptors derive from a girl under three years old with a congenital heart defect. Each CDR3 is given with its conserved first and last residue. A D gene is named only where the DNA matches it firmly. Size is omitted from some rows. Given values are once, few, many or a class for expanded clones.

d_call j_call v_call clone_size cdr3_aa cdr3_nt
TRBD2 TRBJ2-3 TRBV7-6 - CASSLVLPAGGVADTQYF TGTGCCAGCAGCTTAGTCCTGCCGGCGGGGGGTGTTGCAGATACGCAGTATTTT
- TRBJ2-1 TRBV9 - CASSVDAGALLEEQFF TGTGCCAGCAGCGTAGATGCGGGGGCCCTTTTGGAGGAGCAGTTCTTC
TRBD2 TRBJ2-7 TRBV10-2 - CAIGWAGLAFVQYF TGCGCCATCGGGTGGGCGGGACTAGCTTTTGTGCAGTACTTC
TRBD1 TRBJ1-3 TRBV28 once CASSFDRGLEDTIYF TGTGCCAGCAGTTTTGACAGGGGCTTGGAGGACACCATATATTTT
- TRBJ2-2 TRBV5-6 - CASSLRGHGELFF TGTGCCAGCAGCTTGAGAGGGCACGGGGAGCTGTTTTTT
TRBD2 TRBJ2-1 TRBV9 - CASSVTGTSGYNEQFF TGTGCCAGCAGCGTAACGGGGACTAGCGGTTACAATGAGCAGTTCTTC
TRBD2 TRBJ2-3 TRBV27 - CASPERGEHNYTDTQYF TGTGCCAGCCCGGAGCGGGGGGAACACAACTACACAGATACGCAGTATTTT
TRBD2 TRBJ2-7 TRBV10-3 once CAISEGGGRNEQYF TGTGCCATCAGTGAGGGCGGGGGGAGGAACGAGCAGTACTTC
- TRBJ1-5 TRBV5-3 - CARSPPVSQPQHF TGTGCCAGAAGCCCCCCAGTAAGTCAGCCCCAGCATTTT
- TRBJ1-2 TRBV7-4 - CASSRAGGDGYTF TGTGCCAGCAGCCGGGCGGGGGGTGACGGCTACACCTTC
TRBD1 TRBJ2-7 TRBV19 - CASSINRDSSYEQYF TGTGCCAGTAGTATCAACAGGGACAGTTCCTACGAGCAGTACTTC
- TRBJ1-3 TRBV7-9 - CASSRRGNTIYF TGTGCCAGCAGCCGGAGAGGAAACACCATATATTTT
TRBD1 TRBJ2-7 TRBV27 - CASSHSPDRGLDYEQYF TGTGCCAGCAGCCACTCTCCCGACAGGGGGCTCGACTACGAGCAGTACTTC
- TRBJ2-5 TRBV6-1 - CASSERGRETQYF TGTGCCAGCAGTGAAAGGGGAAGAGAGACCCAGTACTTC
- TRBJ2-7 TRBV13 - CASSLRDPRTENYEQYF TGTGCCAGCAGCCTCCGAGATCCGCGGACAGAAAATTACGAGCAGTACTTC
- TRBJ1-6 TRBV7-8 - CASSLGGGYSPLHF TGTGCCAGCAGCTTAGGGGGGGGGTATTCACCCCTCCACTTT
TRBD1 TRBJ1-2 TRBV5-6 few CASSYRDRPPCIF TGTGCCAGCAGTTATCGGGACAGGCCCCCGTGTATCTTC
TRBD2 TRBJ2-7 TRBV7-2 - CASSPPEGWRGSYEQYF TGTGCCAGCAGCCCCCCAGAGGGGTGGCGGGGGAGTTACGAGCAGTACTTC
TRBD1 TRBJ2-7 TRBV28 - CARSLVDRGQNEQYF TGTGCCAGAAGTTTGGTCGACAGGGGGCAAAACGAGCAGTACTTC
- TRBJ1-1 TRBV19 - CASTDKPLVFTEAFF TGTGCCAGTACCGACAAGCCCTTAGTCTTCACTGAAGCTTTCTTT
TRBD1 TRBJ2-1 TRBV25-1 - CANPDRAPFQFF TGTGCCAACCCCGACAGGGCTCCGTTTCAGTTCTTC
TRBD1 TRBJ2-5 TRBV28 - CASTRDRQDQETQYF TGTGCCAGCACCCGGGACAGACAAGACCAAGAGACCCAGTACTTC
- TRBJ1-1 TRBV4-1 - CASSQDDSGEEGTEAFF TGCGCCAGCAGCCAAGACGACTCCGGGGAGGAAGGCACTGAAGCTTTCTTT
TRBD1 TRBJ1-2 TRBV6-5 - CASSYGTARNYGYTF TGTGCCAGCAGTTACGGGACAGCGCGAAACTATGGCTACACCTTC
- TRBJ2-3 TRBV5-1 - CASSRGGGTDTQYF TGCGCCAGCAGCCGGGGTGGGGGCACAGATACGCAGTATTTT
TRBD1 TRBJ2-2 TRBV10-3 - CAISDCLGTGCTGELFF TGTGCCATCAGTGATTGTTTAGGGACAGGGTGCACCGGGGAGCTGTTTTTT
- TRBJ2-1 TRBV10-3 - CATLTGGDSYNEQFF TGTGCCACTCTTACCGGCGGCGACTCCTACAATGAGCAGTTCTTC
- TRBJ1-1 TRBV27 - CASSLLGMNTEAFF TGTGCCAGCAGTTTACTAGGTATGAACACTGAAGCTTTCTTT
- TRBJ1-2 TRBV7-8 - CASSLKGREPANYGYTF TGTGCCAGCAGCTTAAAAGGGCGGGAGCCTGCTAACTATGGCTACACCTTC
TRBD1 TRBJ2-5 TRBV7-9 - CASSWNLGDRGQETQYF TGTGCCAGCAGCTGGAACCTCGGGGACAGGGGCCAAGAGACCCAGTACTTC
TRBD1 TRBJ1-4 TRBV4-3 - CASSQAKGQGLLNEKLFF TGCGCCAGCAGCCAAGCTAAAGGACAGGGACTACTCAATGAAAAACTGTTTTTT
- TRBJ1-2 TRBV4-1 few CASSPTAQAPYGYTF TGCGCCAGCAGCCCTACGGCACAGGCTCCCTATGGCTACACCTTC
- TRBJ1-2 TRBV6-5 - CVSSAQLNYGYTF TGTGTCAGCAGTGCACAGCTTAACTATGGCTACACCTTC
TRBD1 TRBJ2-7 TRBV6-5 - CASSERDRAYEQYF TGTGCCAGCAGTGAACGGGACAGGGCCTACGAGCAGTACTTC
TRBD1 TRBJ1-2 TRBV2 - CASEGTGAIGGYTF TGTGCCAGCGAAGGGACAGGGGCTATTGGTGGCTACACCTTC
TRBD1 TRBJ1-4 TRBV6-1 - CASSERDRGGEKLFF TGTGCCAGCAGTGAGAGAGACAGGGGGGGTGAAAAACTGTTTTTT
- TRBJ1-1 TRBV4-3 - CASSQVMNTEAFF TGCGCCAGCAGCCAAGTCATGAACACTGAAGCTTTCTTT
TRBD2 TRBJ2-1 TRBV7-7 - CASSLGLAGGEQFF TGTGCTAGCAGCTTGGGACTAGCGGGGGGGGAGCAGTTCTTC